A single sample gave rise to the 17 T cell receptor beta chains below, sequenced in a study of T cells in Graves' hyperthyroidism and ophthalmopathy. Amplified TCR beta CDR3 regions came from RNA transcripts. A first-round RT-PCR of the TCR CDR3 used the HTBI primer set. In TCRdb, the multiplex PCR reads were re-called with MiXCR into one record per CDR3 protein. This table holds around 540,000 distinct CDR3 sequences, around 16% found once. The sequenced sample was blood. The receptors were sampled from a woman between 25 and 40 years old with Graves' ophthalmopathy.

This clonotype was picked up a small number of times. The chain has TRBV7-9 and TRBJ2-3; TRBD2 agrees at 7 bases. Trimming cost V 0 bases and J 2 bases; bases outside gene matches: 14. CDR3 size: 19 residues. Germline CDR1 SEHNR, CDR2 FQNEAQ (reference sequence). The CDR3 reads CASSLAWSASGTLTDTQYF. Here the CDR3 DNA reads TGTGCCAGCAGCTTAGCCTGGAGCGCGAGCGGGACCCTCACAGATACGCAGTATTTT.

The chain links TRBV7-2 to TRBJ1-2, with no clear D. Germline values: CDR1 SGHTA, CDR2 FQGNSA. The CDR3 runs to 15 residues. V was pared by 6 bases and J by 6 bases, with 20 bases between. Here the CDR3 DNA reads TGTGCCAGCAGTTATCGACAAATTCGGGATCATGGCTACACCTTC. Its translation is CASSYRQIRDHGYTF.

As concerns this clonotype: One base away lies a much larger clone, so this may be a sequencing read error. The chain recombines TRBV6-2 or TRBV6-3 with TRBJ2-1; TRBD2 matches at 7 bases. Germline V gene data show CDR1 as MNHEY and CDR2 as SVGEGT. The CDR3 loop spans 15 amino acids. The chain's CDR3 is CASSRREGRYDERFF. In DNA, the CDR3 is TGTGCCAGCAGCAGGAGGGAGGGCCGGTATGATGAGCGGTTCTTC.

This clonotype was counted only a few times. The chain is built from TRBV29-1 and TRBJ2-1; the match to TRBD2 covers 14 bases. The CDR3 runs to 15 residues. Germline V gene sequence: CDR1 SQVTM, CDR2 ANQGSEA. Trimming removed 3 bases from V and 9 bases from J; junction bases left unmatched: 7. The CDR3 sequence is CSVETGTSGRSEQFF. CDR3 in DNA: TGCAGCGTTGAGACCGGGACTAGCGGGAGAAGTGAGCAGTTCTTC.

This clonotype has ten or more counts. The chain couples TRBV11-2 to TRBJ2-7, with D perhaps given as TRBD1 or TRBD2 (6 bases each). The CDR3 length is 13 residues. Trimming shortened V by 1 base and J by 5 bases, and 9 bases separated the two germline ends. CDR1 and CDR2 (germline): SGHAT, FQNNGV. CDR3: CASSLGGADEQYF. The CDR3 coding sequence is TGTGCCAGCAGCTTAGGGGGGGCTGACGAGCAGTACTTC.

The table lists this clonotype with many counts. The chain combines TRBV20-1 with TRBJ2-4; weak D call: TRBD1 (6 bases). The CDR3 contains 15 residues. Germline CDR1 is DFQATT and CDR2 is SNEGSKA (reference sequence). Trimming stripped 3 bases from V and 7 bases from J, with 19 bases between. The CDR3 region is CSASSNRDPRNIQYF. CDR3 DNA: TGCAGTGCTAGCTCGAACAGGGACCCGAGGAACATTCAGTACTTC.

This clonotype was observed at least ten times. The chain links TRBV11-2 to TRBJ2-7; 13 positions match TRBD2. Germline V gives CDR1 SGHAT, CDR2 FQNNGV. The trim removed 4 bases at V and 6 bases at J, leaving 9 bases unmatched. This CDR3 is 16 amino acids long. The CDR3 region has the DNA TGTGCCAGCAGCTCCGGACTAGCGGGAGTTACACGCGAGCAGTACTTC. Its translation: CASSSGLAGVTREQYF. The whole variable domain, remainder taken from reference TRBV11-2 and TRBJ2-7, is EAGVAQSPRYKIIEKRQSVAFWCNPISGHATLYWYQQILGQGPKLLIQFQNNGVVDDSQLPKDRFSAERLKGVDSTLKIQPAKLEDSAVYLCASSSGLAGVTREQYFGPGTRLTVT.

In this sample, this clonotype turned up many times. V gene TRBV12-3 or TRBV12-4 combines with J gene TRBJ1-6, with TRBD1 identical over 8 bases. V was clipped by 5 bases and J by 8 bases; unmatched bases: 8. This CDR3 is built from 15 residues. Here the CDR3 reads CASSPTGELDSPLHF. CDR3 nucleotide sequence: TGTGCCAGCAGTCCGACAGGGGAGTTAGATTCACCCCTCCACTTT.

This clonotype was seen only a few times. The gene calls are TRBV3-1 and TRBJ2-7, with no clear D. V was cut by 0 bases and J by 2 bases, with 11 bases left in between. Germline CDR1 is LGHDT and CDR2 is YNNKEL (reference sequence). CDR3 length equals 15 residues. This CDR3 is CASSQDMPDPYEQYF. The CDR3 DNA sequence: TGTGCCAGCAGCCAAGATATGCCAGACCCCTACGAGCAGTACTTC.

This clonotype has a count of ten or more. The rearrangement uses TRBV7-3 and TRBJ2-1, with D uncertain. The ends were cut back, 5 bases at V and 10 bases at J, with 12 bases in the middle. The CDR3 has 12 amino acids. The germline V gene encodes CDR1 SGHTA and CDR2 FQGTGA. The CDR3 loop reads CASSDRVSEQFF. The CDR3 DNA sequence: TGTGCCAGCAGCGACCGGGTCTCCGAGCAGTTCTTC.

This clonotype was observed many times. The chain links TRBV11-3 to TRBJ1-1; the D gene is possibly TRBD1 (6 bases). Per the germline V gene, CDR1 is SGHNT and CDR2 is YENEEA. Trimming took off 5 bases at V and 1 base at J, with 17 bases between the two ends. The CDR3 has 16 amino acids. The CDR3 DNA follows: TGTGCCAGCAGCATCCGCTTGGGGGGCTCGAACACTGAAGCTTTCTTT. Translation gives CASSIRLGGSNTEAFF. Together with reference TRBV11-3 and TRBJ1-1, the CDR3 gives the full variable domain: EAGVVQSPRYKIIEKKQPVAFWCNPISGHNTLYWYLQNLGQGPELLIRYENEEAVDDSQLPKDRFSAERLKGVDSTLKIQPAELGDSAVYLCASSIRLGGSNTEAFFGQGTRLTVV.

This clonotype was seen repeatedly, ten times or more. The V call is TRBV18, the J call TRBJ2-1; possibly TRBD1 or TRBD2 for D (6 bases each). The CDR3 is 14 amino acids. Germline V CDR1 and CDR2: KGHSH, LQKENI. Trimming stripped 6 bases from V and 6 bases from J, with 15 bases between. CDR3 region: CASSQIWGANEQFF. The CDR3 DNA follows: TGTGCCAGCTCTCAGATATGGGGGGCCAATGAGCAGTTCTTC. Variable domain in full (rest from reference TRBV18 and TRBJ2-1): NAGVMQNPRHLVRRRGQEARLRCSPMKGHSHVYWYRQLPEEGLKFMVYLQKENIIDESGMPKERFSAEFPKEGPSILRIQQVVRGDSAAYFCASSQIWGANEQFFGPGTRLTVL.

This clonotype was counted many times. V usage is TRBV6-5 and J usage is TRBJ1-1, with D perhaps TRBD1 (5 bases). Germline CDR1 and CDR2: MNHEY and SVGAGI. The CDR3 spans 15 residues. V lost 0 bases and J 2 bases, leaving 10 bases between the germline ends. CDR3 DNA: TGTGCCAGCAGTTACTCCCAGGGTGGTAACACTGAAGCTTTCTTT. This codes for CASSYSQGGNTEAFF.

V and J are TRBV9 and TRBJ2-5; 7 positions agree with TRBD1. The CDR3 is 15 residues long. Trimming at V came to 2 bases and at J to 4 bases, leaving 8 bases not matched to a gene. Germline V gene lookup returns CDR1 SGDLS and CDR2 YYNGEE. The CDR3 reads CASSVQTGQRETQYF. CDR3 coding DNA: TGTGCCAGCAGCGTCCAGACAGGGCAGCGAGAGACCCAGTACTTC.

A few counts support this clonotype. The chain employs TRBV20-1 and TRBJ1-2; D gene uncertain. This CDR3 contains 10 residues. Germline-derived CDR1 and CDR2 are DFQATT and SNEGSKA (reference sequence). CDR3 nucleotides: TGCAGCCGACATTCAATCGGCTACACCTTC. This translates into CSRHSIGYTF.

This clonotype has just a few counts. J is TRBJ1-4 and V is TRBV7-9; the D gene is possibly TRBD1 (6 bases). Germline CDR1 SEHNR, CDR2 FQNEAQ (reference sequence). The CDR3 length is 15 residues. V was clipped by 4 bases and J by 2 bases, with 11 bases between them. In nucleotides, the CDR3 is TGTGCCAGCAGCTCGCAGGGGTTGACTAATGAAAAACTGTTTTTT. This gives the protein CASSSQGLTNEKLFF.

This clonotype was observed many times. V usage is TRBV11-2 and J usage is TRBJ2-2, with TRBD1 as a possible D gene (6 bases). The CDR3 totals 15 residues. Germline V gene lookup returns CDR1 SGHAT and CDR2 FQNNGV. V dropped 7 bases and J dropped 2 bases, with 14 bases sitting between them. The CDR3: CASNPLRGNTGELFF. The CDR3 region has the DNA TGTGCCAGCAATCCTCTCAGGGGAAACACCGGGGAGCTGTTTTTT.